A single sample gave rise to the 5 T cell receptor beta chains below, sequenced in a study of Ad26.COV2.S vaccination and SARS-CoV-2 variants. Sequenced by immunoSEQ multiplex PCR; TCRdb stores in-frame clones only, minus some. The table has 350,000 to 450,000 clones, about 83% seen once. Treatment reported: around 19 received Ad26.COV2.S at low or high dose, single or two shots; about 5 received placebo; per-sample allocation not given. The samples date from day 63 after the first vaccine or placebo injection. The sequences come from peripheral blood, collected in a trial of Ad26.COV2.S vaccine versus placebo. The source is a person aged 18-60 years who received the Ad26.COV2.S COVID-19 vaccine or a placebo.

The sample holds one count of this clone. V usage is TRBV11-3 and J usage is TRBJ2-5, with TRBD2 matching over 7 bases. V lost 5 bases, J lost 5 bases, and 8 bases stayed unmatched. The length of the CDR3 is 14 residues. CDR1 and CDR2 (germline): SGHNT, YENEEA. The CDR3 protein is CASSRKGGFETQYF. The CDR3, as DNA: TGTGCCAGCAGCCGTAAGGGAGGGTTCGAGACCCAGTACTTC.

This chain connects TRBV4-1 to TRBJ2-7; 8 bases are shared with TRBD1. V lost 1 base and J lost 2; bases outside the gene matches: 4. This CDR3 region has 15 residues. CDR1 MGHRA and CDR2 YSYEKL come from the germline V gene. Here the CDR3 DNA reads TGCGCCAGCAGCCAAGCCGACAGGGGAGCCTACGAGCAGTACTTC. It is translated as CASSQADRGAYEQYF.

V usage is TRBV28 and J usage is TRBJ1-6; no reliable D call. This CDR3 region has 9 residues. Germline V gene data show CDR1 as MDHEN and CDR2 as SYDVKM. Trimming pared 8 bases from V and 8 bases from J, leaving 1 base between. The DNA for the CDR3 is TGTGCCAGCTATTCACCCCTCCACTTT. This codes for CASYSPLHF.

Points on this clone: The same CDR3 can be traced to other DNA sequences in this sample. The rearrangement joins TRBV11-3 to TRBJ2-7, with D possibly matching TRBD2 (5 bases). The CDR3 runs 14 residues. CDR1 and CDR2 (germline): SGHNT, YENEEA. Trimming took 1 base from V and 0 from J, leaving 7 bases between them. For the CDR3, the DNA is TGTGCCAGCAGCTTAGGAGGGAGCTCCTACGAGCAGTACTTC. It encodes CASSLGGSSYEQYF.

The chain combines TRBV4-1 with TRBJ1-1; 9 nucleotides match TRBD1. CDR1 is MGHRA, CDR2 YSYEKL, per germline. The V and J ends lost 4 bases and 4 bases, in that order; junction bases with no gene match: 10. CDR3 length: 16 amino acids. Here the CDR3 DNA reads TGCGCCAGCAGCCCAGCGCCGGGACAGGGTGTCACTGAAGCTTTCTTT. Encoded protein: CASSPAPGQGVTEAFF.